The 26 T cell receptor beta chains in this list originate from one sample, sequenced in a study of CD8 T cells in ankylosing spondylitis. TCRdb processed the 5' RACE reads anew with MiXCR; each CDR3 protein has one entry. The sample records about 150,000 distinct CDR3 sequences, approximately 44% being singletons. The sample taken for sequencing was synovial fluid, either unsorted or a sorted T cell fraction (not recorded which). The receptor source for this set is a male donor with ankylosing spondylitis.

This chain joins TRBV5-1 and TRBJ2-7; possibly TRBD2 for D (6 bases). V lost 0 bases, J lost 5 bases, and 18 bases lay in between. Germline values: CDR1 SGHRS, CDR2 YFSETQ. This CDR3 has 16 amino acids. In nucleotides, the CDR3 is TGCGCCAGCAGCTTGGGCCCCTGGGCGGGAAGCCACGAGCAGTACTTC. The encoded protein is CASSLGPWAGSHEQYF.

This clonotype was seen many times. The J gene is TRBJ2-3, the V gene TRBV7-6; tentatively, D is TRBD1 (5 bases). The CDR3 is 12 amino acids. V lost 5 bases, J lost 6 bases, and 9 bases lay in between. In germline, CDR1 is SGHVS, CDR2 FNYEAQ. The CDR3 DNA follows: TGTGCCAGCAGCCTGGGGCGGGATACGCAGTATTTT. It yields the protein CASSLGRDTQYF.

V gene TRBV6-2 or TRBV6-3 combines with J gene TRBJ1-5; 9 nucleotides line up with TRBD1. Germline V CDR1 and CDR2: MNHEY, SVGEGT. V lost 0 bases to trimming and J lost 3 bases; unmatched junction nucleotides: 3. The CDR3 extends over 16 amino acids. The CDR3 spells CASSYSDRGDNQPQHF. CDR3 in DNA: TGTGCCAGCAGTTACTCCGACAGGGGGGACAATCAGCCCCAGCATTTT.

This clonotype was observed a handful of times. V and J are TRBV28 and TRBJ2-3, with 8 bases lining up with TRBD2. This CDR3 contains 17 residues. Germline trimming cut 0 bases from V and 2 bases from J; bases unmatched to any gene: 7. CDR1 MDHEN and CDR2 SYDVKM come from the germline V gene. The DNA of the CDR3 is TGTGCCAGCAGTTTATGGCTGTTAGCGGGACTCACAGATACGCAGTATTTT. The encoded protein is CASSLWLLAGLTDTQYF.

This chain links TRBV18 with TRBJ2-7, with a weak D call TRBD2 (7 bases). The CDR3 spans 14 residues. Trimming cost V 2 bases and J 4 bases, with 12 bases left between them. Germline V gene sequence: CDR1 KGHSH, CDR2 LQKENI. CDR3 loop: CASSPGGRGYEQYF. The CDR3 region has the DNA TGTGCCAGCTCACCAGGAGGGAGGGGGTACGAGCAGTACTTC. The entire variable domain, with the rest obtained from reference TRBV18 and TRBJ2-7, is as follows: NAGVMQNPRHLVRRRGQEARLRCSPMKGHSHVYWYRQLPEEGLKFMVYLQKENIIDESGMPKERFSAEFPKEGPSILRIQQVVRGDSAAYFCASSPGGRGYEQYFGPGTRLTVT.

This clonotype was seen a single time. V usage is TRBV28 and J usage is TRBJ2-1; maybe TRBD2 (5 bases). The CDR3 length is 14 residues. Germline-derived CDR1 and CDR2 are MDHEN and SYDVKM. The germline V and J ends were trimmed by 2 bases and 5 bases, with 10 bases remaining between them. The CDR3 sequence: CASSLTSLHNEQFF. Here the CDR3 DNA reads TGTGCCAGCAGTTTAACTAGTCTCCACAATGAGCAGTTCTTC.

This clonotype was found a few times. CDR3 in amino acids: CATSGPGQEDSSTDTQYF. The CDR3 nucleotides read TGTGCCACCAGTGGCCCGGGACAGGAGGATTCTAGCACAGATACGCAGTATTTT. The genes are TRBV24-1 and TRBJ2-3; 8 bases fit TRBD1. V gave up 5 bases and J gave up 0 bases; unmatched junction bases: 12. There are 18 residues in the CDR3. Per the germline V gene, CDR1 is KGHDR and CDR2 is SFDVKD.

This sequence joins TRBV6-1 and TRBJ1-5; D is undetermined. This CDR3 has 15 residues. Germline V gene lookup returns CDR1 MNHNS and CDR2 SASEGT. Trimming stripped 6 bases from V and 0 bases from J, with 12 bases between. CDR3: CASSPDGYSNQPQHF. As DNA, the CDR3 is TGTGCCAGCAGCCCCGACGGATATAGCAATCAGCCCCAGCATTTT.

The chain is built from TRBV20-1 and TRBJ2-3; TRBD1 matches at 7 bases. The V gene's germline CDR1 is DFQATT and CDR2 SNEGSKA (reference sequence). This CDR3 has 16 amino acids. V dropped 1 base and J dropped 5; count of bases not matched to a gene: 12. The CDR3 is CSARGWDREVVDTQYF. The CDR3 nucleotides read TGCAGTGCTAGAGGCTGGGACAGAGAAGTTGTAGATACGCAGTATTTT.

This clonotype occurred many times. CDR3 sequence: CASSPLGPSAYNEQFF. CDR3 DNA: TGTGCCAGCAGCCCCTTGGGCCCCAGCGCCTACAATGAGCAGTTCTTC. The rearrangement joins TRBV7-3 to TRBJ2-1; D gene unclear. Per germline, CDR1 SGHTA and CDR2 FQGTGA. The CDR3 loop spans 16 amino acids. The V and J ends lost 5 bases and 2 bases respectively, with 16 bases between them.

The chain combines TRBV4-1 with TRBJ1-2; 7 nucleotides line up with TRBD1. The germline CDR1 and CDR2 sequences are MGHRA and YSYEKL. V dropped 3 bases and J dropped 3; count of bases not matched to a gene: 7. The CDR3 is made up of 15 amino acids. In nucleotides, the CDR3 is TGCGCCAGCAGCCAGGATCCAGGGACAGACTATGGCTACACCTTC. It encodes CASSQDPGTDYGYTF.

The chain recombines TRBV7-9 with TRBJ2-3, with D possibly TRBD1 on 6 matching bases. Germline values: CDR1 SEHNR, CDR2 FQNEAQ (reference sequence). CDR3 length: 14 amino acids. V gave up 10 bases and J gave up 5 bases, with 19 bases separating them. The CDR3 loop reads CATPADRGKDTQYF. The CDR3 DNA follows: TGTGCCACCCCAGCGGATAGGGGGAAAGATACGCAGTATTTT.

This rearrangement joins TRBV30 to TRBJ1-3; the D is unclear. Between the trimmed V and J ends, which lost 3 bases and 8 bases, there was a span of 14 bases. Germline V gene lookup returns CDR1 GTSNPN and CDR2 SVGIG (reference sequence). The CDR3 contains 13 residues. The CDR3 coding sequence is TGTGCCTGGAGCCTGGTACGGAGGGACACCATATATTTT. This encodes CAWSLVRRDTIYF.

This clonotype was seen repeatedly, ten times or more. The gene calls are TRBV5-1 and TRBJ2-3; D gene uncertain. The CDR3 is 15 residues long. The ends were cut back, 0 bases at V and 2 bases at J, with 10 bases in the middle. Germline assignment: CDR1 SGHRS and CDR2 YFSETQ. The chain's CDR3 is CASSLVQPYTDTQYF. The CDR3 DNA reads TGCGCCAGCAGCTTGGTACAGCCTTACACAGATACGCAGTATTTT.

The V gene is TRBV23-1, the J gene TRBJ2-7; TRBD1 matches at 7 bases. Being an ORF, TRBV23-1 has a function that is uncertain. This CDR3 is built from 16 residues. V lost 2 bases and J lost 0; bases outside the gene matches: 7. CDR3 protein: CASSQPPGQYSYEQYF. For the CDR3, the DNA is TGCGCCAGCAGTCAACCGCCGGGACAGTACTCCTACGAGCAGTACTTC.

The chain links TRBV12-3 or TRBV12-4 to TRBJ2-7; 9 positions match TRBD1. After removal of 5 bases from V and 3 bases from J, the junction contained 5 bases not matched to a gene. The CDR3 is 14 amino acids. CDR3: CASSRGQGFYEQYF. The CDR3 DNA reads TGTGCCAGCAGTCGAGGACAGGGGTTCTACGAGCAGTACTTC.

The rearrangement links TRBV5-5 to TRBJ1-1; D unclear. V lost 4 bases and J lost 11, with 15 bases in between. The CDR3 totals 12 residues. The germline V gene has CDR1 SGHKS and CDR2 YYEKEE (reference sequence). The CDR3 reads CASSHGPLGAFF. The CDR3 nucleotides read TGTGCCAGCAGCCATGGACCCCTCGGGGCTTTCTTT.

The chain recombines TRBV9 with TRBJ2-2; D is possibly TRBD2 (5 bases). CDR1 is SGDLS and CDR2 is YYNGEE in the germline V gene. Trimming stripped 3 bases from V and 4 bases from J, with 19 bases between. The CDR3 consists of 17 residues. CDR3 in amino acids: CASSGVAGSCCTGELFF. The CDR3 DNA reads TGTGCCAGCAGCGGGGTTGCGGGCTCCTGCTGCACCGGGGAGCTGTTTTTT.

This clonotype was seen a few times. This CDR3 is CAWSPPSPETFF. In DNA form, the CDR3 reads TGTGCCTGGAGTCCTCCTAGTCCTGAGACTTTCTTT. The chain employs TRBV30 and TRBJ1-1; D not certain. The V end was cut by 2 bases, the J end by 12 bases, with 16 bases between. The germline V gene has CDR1 GTSNPN and CDR2 SVGIG (reference sequence). This CDR3 has 12 amino acids.

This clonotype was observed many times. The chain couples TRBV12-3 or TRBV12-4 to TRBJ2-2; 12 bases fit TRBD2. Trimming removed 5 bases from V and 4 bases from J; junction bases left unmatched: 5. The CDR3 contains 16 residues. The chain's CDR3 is CASSPRTSGTTGELFF. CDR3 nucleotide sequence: TGTGCCAGCAGTCCCCGGACTAGCGGGACCACCGGGGAGCTGTTTTTT.

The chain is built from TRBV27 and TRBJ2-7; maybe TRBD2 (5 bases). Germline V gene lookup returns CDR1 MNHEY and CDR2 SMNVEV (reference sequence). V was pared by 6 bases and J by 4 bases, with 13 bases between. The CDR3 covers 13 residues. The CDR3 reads CASSPGGWYEQYF. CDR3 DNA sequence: TGTGCCAGCAGCCCGGGCGGGTGGTACGAGCAGTACTTC.

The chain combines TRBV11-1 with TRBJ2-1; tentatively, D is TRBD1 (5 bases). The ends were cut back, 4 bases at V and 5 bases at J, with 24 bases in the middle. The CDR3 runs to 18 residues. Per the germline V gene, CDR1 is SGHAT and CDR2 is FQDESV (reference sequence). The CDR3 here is CASSSSLQVIEVDNEQFF. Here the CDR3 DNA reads TGTGCCAGCAGCTCCTCGTTACAGGTGATCGAAGTGGACAATGAGCAGTTCTTC.

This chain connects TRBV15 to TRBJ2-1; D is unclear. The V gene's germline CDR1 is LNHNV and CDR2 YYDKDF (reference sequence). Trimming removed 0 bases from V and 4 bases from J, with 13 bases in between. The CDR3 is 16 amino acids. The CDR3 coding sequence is TGTGCCACCAGCAGAGAGGCGACTGTCCCGTACAATGAGCAGTTCTTC. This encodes CATSREATVPYNEQFF.

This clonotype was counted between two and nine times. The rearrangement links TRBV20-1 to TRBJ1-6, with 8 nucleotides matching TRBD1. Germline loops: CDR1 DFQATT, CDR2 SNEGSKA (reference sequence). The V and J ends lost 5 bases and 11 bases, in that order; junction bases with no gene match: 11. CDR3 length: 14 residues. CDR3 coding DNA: TGCAGTGCTTACAGGGGGAGCTGCTGTCCACCCCTCCACTTT. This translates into CSAYRGSCCPPLHF.

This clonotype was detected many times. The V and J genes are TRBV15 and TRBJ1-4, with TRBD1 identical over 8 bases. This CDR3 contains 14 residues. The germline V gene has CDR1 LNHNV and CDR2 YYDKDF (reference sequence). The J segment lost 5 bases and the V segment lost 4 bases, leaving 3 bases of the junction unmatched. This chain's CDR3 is CATSKTGANEKLFF. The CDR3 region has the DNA TGTGCCACCAGCAAGACAGGGGCAAATGAAAAACTGTTTTTT.

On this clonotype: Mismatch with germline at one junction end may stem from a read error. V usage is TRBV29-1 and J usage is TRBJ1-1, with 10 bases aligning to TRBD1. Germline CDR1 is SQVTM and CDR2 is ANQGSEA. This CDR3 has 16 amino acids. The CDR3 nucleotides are TGCAGCGTTGATACACTTGCGGGACAGGGGAACCCTGAAGCTTTCTTT. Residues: CSVDTLAGQGNPEAFF. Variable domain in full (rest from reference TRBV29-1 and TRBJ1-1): SAVISQKPSRDICQRGTSLTIQCQVDSQVTMMFWYRQQPGQSLTLIATANQGSEATYESGFVIDKFPISRPNLTFSTLTVSNMSPEDSSIYLCSVDTLAGQGNPEAFFGQGTRLTVV.